The source of this TCR beta chain is a study of blood T cell repertoires in COVID-19. Germline CDR1 is SGHAT and CDR2 is FQNNGV. The V end lost 5 bases, the J end lost 0 bases, and 10 bases lay between the germline ends. The CDR3 is 14 amino acids. The repertoire was sequenced with immunoSEQ multiplex PCR; TCRdb's copy has only in-frame clones and lacks some. The top ten hold about 5% of the sample, which has under 350,000 clones, 85% to 90% seen once. The clonotype was recovered from a man aged 40-49 years with acute or convalescent COVID-19. The chain has TRBV11-2 and TRBJ1-1; D might be TRBD1 (5 bases). Material for sequencing was peripheral blood. CDR3 sequence: CASSPGHLNTEAFF. The CDR3 bases are TGTGCCAGCAGCCCCGGACACCTGAACACTGAAGCTTTCTTT.